This is a list of T cell receptor beta chains from one sample in a study of cytomegalovirus exposure and HLA in healthy donors. Method: immunoSEQ multiplex PCR; TCRdb's copy keeps in-frame clones and lacks some. The sample shows roughly 160,000 clones, roughly 83% of them seen only once. The sample was PBMCs. These receptors originate from a boy aged 2 to 9 in good health and CMV-seronegative. The CDR3 runs from the conserved cysteine through the conserved F or W. Fields, in order: J gene, clone size, V gene, CDR3 length, D gene, CDR3 DNA, CDR3 protein. D genes are given only for firm matches. Clone size is stated in some rows and not others, as once, few, many or a class when expanded.

j_gene: TRBJ1-2
abundance: .
v_gene: TRBV28
len: 13
d_gene: TRBD1
CDR3nt: TGTGCCAGCAGTCTACAGGGGGCAAATGGCTACACCTTC
CDR3aa: CASSLQGANGYTF

j_gene: TRBJ2-6
abundance: .
v_gene: TRBV27
len: 16
d_gene: .
CDR3nt: TGTGCCAGCAGTCTCGCAGTGTTTTCTGGGGCCAACGTCCTGACTTTC
CDR3aa: CASSLAVFSGANVLTF

j_gene: TRBJ1-5
abundance: few
v_gene: TRBV28
len: 14
d_gene: .
CDR3nt: TGTGCCAGCAGTTTAACGCGGGAAAATCAGCCCCAGCATTTT
CDR3aa: CASSLTRENQPQHF

j_gene: TRBJ2-2
abundance: .
v_gene: TRBV7-7
len: 15
d_gene: TRBD2
CDR3nt: TGTGCCAGCAGTACAACTAGCGGGAGGGCCGGGGAGCTGTTTTTT
CDR3aa: CASSTTSGRAGELFF

j_gene: TRBJ1-1
abundance: .
v_gene: TRBV7-3
len: 16
d_gene: TRBD1
CDR3nt: TGTGCCAGCAGCTTAAGACATGGACAGGGGAACACTGAAGCTTTCTTT
CDR3aa: CASSLRHGQGNTEAFF

j_gene: TRBJ1-2
abundance: .
v_gene: TRBV28
len: 15
d_gene: TRBD1
CDR3nt: TGTGCCAGCAGTTTAGGAGGACAGGGGGGTTATGGCTACACCTTC
CDR3aa: CASSLGGQGGYGYTF

j_gene: TRBJ2-2
abundance: .
v_gene: TRBV11-2
len: 15
d_gene: .
CDR3nt: TGTGCCAGCAGCTTAGACCTCCGGGGCACCGGGGAGCTGTTTTTT
CDR3aa: CASSLDLRGTGELFF

j_gene: TRBJ1-4
abundance: .
v_gene: TRBV30
len: 14
d_gene: .
CDR3nt: TGTGCCTGGAGCGCCGTAATCAACCGGGAACGACTGTTTTTT
CDR3aa: CAWSAVINRERLFF

j_gene: TRBJ1-5
abundance: .
v_gene: TRBV6-5
len: 14
d_gene: .
CDR3nt: TGTGCCAGCAGACCCACTTTTCCGGATCAGCCCCAGCATTTT
CDR3aa: CASRPTFPDQPQHF

j_gene: TRBJ1-2
abundance: .
v_gene: TRBV4-1
len: 14
d_gene: .
CDR3nt: TGCGCCAGCAGCTTTGGGCCAGGGAACTATGGCTACACCTTC
CDR3aa: CASSFGPGNYGYTF

j_gene: TRBJ2-7
abundance: once
v_gene: TRBV6-4
len: 15
d_gene: TRBD2
CDR3nt: TGTGCCAGCAGTGAAGATCATAGCGGGGATTACGAGCAGTACTTC
CDR3aa: CASSEDHSGDYEQYF

j_gene: TRBJ2-7
abundance: few
v_gene: TRBV5-6
len: 15
d_gene: .
CDR3nt: TGTGCCAGCAGCTTGCAGACAGTAGTAACCTACGAGCAGTACTTC
CDR3aa: CASSLQTVVTYEQYF

j_gene: TRBJ1-4
abundance: .
v_gene: TRBV6-1
len: 14
d_gene: TRBD1
CDR3nt: TGTGCCAGCAGTGAAGGACAGGGGGCGGAAAAACTGTTTTTT
CDR3aa: CASSEGQGAEKLFF

j_gene: TRBJ1-3
abundance: .
v_gene: TRBV2
len: 14
d_gene: TRBD1
CDR3nt: TGTGCCAGCAGTCGCCGGACAGGTGGAAACACCATATATTTT
CDR3aa: CASSRRTGGNTIYF

j_gene: TRBJ2-1
abundance: .
v_gene: TRBV7-9
len: 14
d_gene: .
CDR3nt: TGTGCCAGCAGCTTAGCGGGGGGTATCAATGAGCAGTTCTTC
CDR3aa: CASSLAGGINEQFF

j_gene: TRBJ2-2
abundance: .
v_gene: TRBV19
len: 12
d_gene: .
CDR3nt: TGTGCCAGTAGTACTAGAACCGGGGAGCTGTTTTTT
CDR3aa: CASSTRTGELFF

j_gene: TRBJ1-1
abundance: .
v_gene: TRBV6-5
len: 13
d_gene: .
CDR3nt: TGTGCCAGCAGTTACTCGATTCTGTCGCGAGCTTTCTTT
CDR3aa: CASSYSILSRAFF

j_gene: TRBJ1-2
abundance: once
v_gene: TRBV6-5
len: 14
d_gene: TRBD1
CDR3nt: TGTGCCAGCACGGCAACAGGGGAAACTATGGGCTACACCTTC
CDR3aa: CASTATGETMGYTF

j_gene: TRBJ2-7
abundance: .
v_gene: TRBV2
len: 15
d_gene: TRBD2
CDR3nt: TGTGCCAGCAGTGAAATTGCTAGCGGACCCTACGAGCAGTACTTC
CDR3aa: CASSEIASGPYEQYF

j_gene: TRBJ2-1
abundance: .
v_gene: TRBV6-5
len: 11
d_gene: .
CDR3nt: TGTGCCAGCAGTTACGGCTATGAGCAGTTCTTC
CDR3aa: CASSYGYEQFF

j_gene: TRBJ1-2
abundance: once
v_gene: TRBV10-1
len: 14
d_gene: .
CDR3nt: TGCGCCAGCAGTGAGAATGCAGGGAACTATGGCTACACCTTC
CDR3aa: CASSENAGNYGYTF

j_gene: TRBJ2-3
abundance: few
v_gene: TRBV4-1
len: 16
d_gene: .
CDR3nt: TGCGCCAGCAGCCTCCTTTACAGCGGGAGCACAGATACGCAGTATTTT
CDR3aa: CASSLLYSGSTDTQYF

j_gene: TRBJ2-5
abundance: .
v_gene: TRBV4-2
len: 16
d_gene: TRBD2
CDR3nt: TGTGCCAGCAGCCCAACCGGACTAGCGGGAGAAGAGACCCAGTACTTC
CDR3aa: CASSPTGLAGEETQYF

j_gene: TRBJ2-7
abundance: once
v_gene: TRBV19
len: 17
d_gene: TRBD1
CDR3nt: TGTGCCAGTAGCGCGTTCGTCGGGACAGGGGGGTCCTACGAGCAGTACTTC
CDR3aa: CASSAFVGTGGSYEQYF

j_gene: TRBJ2-1
abundance: .
v_gene: TRBV7-6
len: 16
d_gene: .
CDR3nt: TGTGCCAGCAGCTTGATAGCGGAAGTCGCCTACAATGAGCAGTTCTTC
CDR3aa: CASSLIAEVAYNEQFF

j_gene: TRBJ2-1
abundance: .
v_gene: TRBV25-1
len: 13
d_gene: .
CDR3nt: TGTGCCAGCAGCGAAATAGGGGACAATGAGCAGTTCTTC
CDR3aa: CASSEIGDNEQFF

j_gene: TRBJ2-7
abundance: .
v_gene: TRBV10-3
len: 14
d_gene: TRBD2
CDR3nt: TGTGCCTCGTCAACTAGCGGGGTCTCCTACGAGCAGTACTTC
CDR3aa: CASSTSGVSYEQYF

j_gene: TRBJ2-1
abundance: .
v_gene: TRBV5-1
len: 17
d_gene: TRBD1
CDR3nt: TGCGCCAGCAGCTTGGCCTTCGGGACAGGGTCCGACAATGAGCAGTTCTTC
CDR3aa: CASSLAFGTGSDNEQFF

j_gene: TRBJ2-7
abundance: few
v_gene: TRBV6-1
len: 15
d_gene: TRBD1
CDR3nt: TGTGCCAGCAGTGAAGGGACAGGGGGCTCCTACGAGCAGTACTTC
CDR3aa: CASSEGTGGSYEQYF

j_gene: TRBJ1-6
abundance: .
v_gene: TRBV7-9
len: 14
d_gene: .
CDR3nt: TGTGCCAGCAGCCAGGGGTCGGATAATTCACCCCTCCACTTT
CDR3aa: CASSQGSDNSPLHF

j_gene: TRBJ2-3
abundance: .
v_gene: TRBV7-9
len: 16
d_gene: TRBD1
CDR3nt: TGTGCCAGCAGCTTAGACCGGGACAGGGTCACAGATACGCAGTATTTT
CDR3aa: CASSLDRDRVTDTQYF

j_gene: TRBJ1-1
abundance: .
v_gene: TRBV7-6
len: 14
d_gene: .
CDR3nt: TGTGCCAGCAGCTTAGTAGGGGGGAACACTGAAGCTTTCTTT
CDR3aa: CASSLVGGNTEAFF